This TCR beta chain is drawn from a study of cytomegalovirus exposure and HLA in healthy donors. Germline V gene lookup returns CDR1 SNHLY and CDR2 FYNNEI. CDR3 length: 15 residues. Deletions cut 4 bases from V and 5 bases from J, with 14 bases between. On this clone itself: Its antigen remains unknown.

Primers: 60 Vbeta forward and 13 Jbeta reverse. TCRdb's table, derived via immunoSEQ multiplex PCR, lists solely in-frame clones and lacks some. Of about 150,000 clones listed, around 74% were seen once; the top ten hold approximately 2.6%. Findings and caveats of the study: 87-base-pair reads could not separate some V segments, including TRBV6-2 and TRBV6-3. In a later analysis, several top co-occurrence clusters appeared linked to parvovirus B19, influenza, CMV and Epstein-Barr virus. The sole available immune exposure information was CMV serostatus. For presence/absence analyses, sequencing depth was assumed to be roughly uniform across donors.

Material: PBMCs. This clonotype was sampled from a man aged 18 to 30 in good health and CMV-seronegative. The chain links TRBV2 to TRBJ1-4; D might be TRBD1 (5 bases). In DNA, the CDR3 is TGTGCCAGCAGTGCCGTGGGGGGGGAAAATGAAAAACTGTTTTTT. Its protein product is CASSAVGGENEKLFF.